The T cell receptor (beta chain) described here comes from a study of cytomegalovirus exposure and HLA in healthy donors. In germline, CDR1 is SGHRS, CDR2 YFSETQ. This CDR3 spans 12 amino acids. Trimming took 3 bases from V and 2 from J, leaving 4 bases between them. Primers: 60 Vbeta forward and 13 Jbeta reverse. Measured with immunoSEQ multiplex PCR; TCRdb has only the in-frame clones, and not every one. The sample consists of roughly 130,000 clones, less than 85% of them appearing once. This clone has more than one count but fewer than ten. The sequenced sample consisted of PBMCs. V gene TRBV5-1 combines with J gene TRBJ2-3; D is ambiguous. The TCR sequence derives from a man under 40 in good health and CMV-seronegative. The CDR3 DNA is TGCGCCAGCAGCTGGCACACAGATACGCAGTATTTT. Amino acids: CASSWHTDTQYF.